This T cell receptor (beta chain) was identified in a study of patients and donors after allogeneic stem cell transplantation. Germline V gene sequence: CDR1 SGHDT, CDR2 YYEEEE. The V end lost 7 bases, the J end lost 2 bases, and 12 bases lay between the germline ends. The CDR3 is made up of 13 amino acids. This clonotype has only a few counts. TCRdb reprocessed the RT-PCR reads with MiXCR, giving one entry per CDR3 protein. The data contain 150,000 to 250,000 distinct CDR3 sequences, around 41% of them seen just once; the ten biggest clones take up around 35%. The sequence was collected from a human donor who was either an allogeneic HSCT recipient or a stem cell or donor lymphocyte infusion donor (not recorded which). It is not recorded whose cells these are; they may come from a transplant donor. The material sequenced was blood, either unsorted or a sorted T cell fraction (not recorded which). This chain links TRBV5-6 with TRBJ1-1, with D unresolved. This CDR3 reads CASHPTGNTEAFF. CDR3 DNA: TGTGCCAGCCACCCTACCGGTAACACTGAAGCTTTCTTT.